The sequence of this T cell receptor (beta chain) was determined in a study of cytomegalovirus exposure and HLA in healthy donors. In its sample, this clone was seen a few times. The PCR employed 60 Vbeta primers together with 13 Jbeta primers. TCRdb's copy holds only in-frame clones and misses some; the assay was immunoSEQ multiplex PCR. The data show 36,000 or so clones, approximately 82% seen once. The receptor comes from a woman under 30 in good health and CMV-seronegative. Sequencing was performed on PBMCs.

The CDR3 bases are TGCGCCAGCAGCTTGTCGGGTACTGAAGCTTTCTTT. Translation gives CASSLSGTEAFF. The chain is built from TRBV5-1 and TRBJ1-1; the D is unclear. CDR1 and CDR2 (germline): SGHRS, YFSETQ. This CDR3 is built from 12 residues. V dropped 1 base and J dropped 5 bases, with 6 bases sitting between them.